This paragraph covers one TCR beta chain sequence. The CDR3 spans 16 residues. Germline CDR1 and CDR2: MNHNS and SASEGT. The record originates from a study of monozygotic twins with inflammatory bowel disease. Reanalyzing the 5' RACE reads, TCRdb keeps one entry per CDR3 protein, without DNA. Recorded for this sample: 300,000 to 400,000 distinct CDR3 sequences. This sequence was found in a human donor with ulcerative colitis or Crohn's disease, or a healthy co-twin of an affected twin (not recorded which). The sample comprised blood. The chain recombines TRBV6-1 with TRBJ1-3; TCRdb designates TRBD1, a call that cannot be tested without DNA. The CDR3 reads CASSVPGHNSGNTIYF.